The 21 T cell receptor beta chains below come from one sample, sequenced in a study of T cells in women clearing cervical HPV infection. Using immunoSEQ multiplex PCR, the repertoire was profiled, and TCRdb retains in-frame clones only, with some absent. The specimen's table records more than 20,000 clones. Material: blood buffy coat. These receptors originate from a woman between 18 and 70 years old with a cervical HPV16 infection that either progressed to CIN3+ or cleared (not recorded which).

In the case of this clone: The read ends 3 residues before the CDR3 terminus; that terminus is restored from the germline J gene. The chain combines TRBV18 with TRBJ2-2; maybe TRBD1 (7 bases). Germline assignment: CDR1 KGHSH and CDR2 LQKENI. V was cut by 1 base and J by 7 bases, with 13 bases left in between. The CDR3 is made up of 15 amino acids. The sequenced part of the CDR3 DNA is TGTGCCAGCTCACCACGACAGGGACTCAGCGGGGAG. This encodes CASSPRQGLSGE. The full-length CDR3 reads as CASSPRQGLSGELFF. Using reference TRBV18 and TRBJ2-2 for the parts outside the CDR3, the full variable domain is NAGVMQNPRHLVRRRGQEARLRCSPMKGHSHVYWYRQLPEEGLKFMVYLQKENIIDESGMPKERFSAEFPKEGPSILRIQQVVRGDSAAYFCASSPRQGLSGELFFGEGSRLTVL.

The CDR3: CASKYFTGFTYEQYF. CDR3 DNA, as far as it was read: TGCGCCAGCAAGTACTTCACAGGGTTTACCTACGAG. V and J are TRBV10-1 and TRBJ2-7, with a possible D match to TRBD1 (6 bases). The read gets to within 3 residues of the CDR3 end, and the germline J gene fills in the rest. Germline V gene sequence: CDR1 WNHNN, CDR2 SYGVQD (reference sequence). Trimming left V 7 bases short and J 2 bases short, with 18 bases between. There are 15 residues in the CDR3.

Concerning this clone: The DNA ends 3 residues before the CDR3 does, and the rest of the CDR3 is filled in from the germline J gene. This rearrangement joins TRBV28 to TRBJ2-3; a weak D match, TRBD2 (5 bases). V was cut by 4 bases and J by 1 base, with 18 bases left in between. The CDR3 totals 17 residues. Germline V lookup: CDR1 MDHEN, CDR2 SYDVKM. The CDR3 region is CASSSRLKRRGTDTQYF. CDR3 DNA (partial): TGTGCCAGCAGTTCCCGGCTCAAGAGGCGGGGCACAGATACG.

Turning to this clone: The read comes to an end 3 residues before the CDR3 does, leaving the germline J gene to fill in the end. The chain has TRBV19 and TRBJ1-1; 10 bases are shared with TRBD1. With 7 bases clipped from V and 4 bases from J, the junction kept 9 bases outside the gene matches. Germline CDR1 LNHDA, CDR2 SQIVND (reference sequence). The CDR3 is 15 residues long. The DNA read from the CDR3 is TGTGCCAGTAATCCGGGACAGGGGACGGGCACTGAA. Encoded protein: CASNPGQGTGTE. The CDR3 in full is CASNPGQGTGTEAFF.

This clone is called medium-sized based on its frequency. The read halts 3 residues ahead of the CDR3 end, with the missing end drawn from the germline J gene. The J gene is TRBJ1-4, the V gene TRBV5-5; D not certain. This CDR3 has 12 amino acids. Trimming left V 0 bases short and J 8 bases short, with 5 bases between. Germline V CDR1 and CDR2: SGHKS, YYEKEE (reference sequence). The sequenced CDR3 bases are TGTGCCAGCAGCTTGGATCCGGAAAAA. Translation: CASSLDPEK. The full CDR3 protein is CASSLDPEKLFF.

Remarks on this clone: The read gets to within 3 residues of the CDR3 end, and the germline J gene fills in the rest. This sequence joins TRBV5-1 and TRBJ2-1, with 8 nucleotides matching TRBD2. The CDR3 runs to 15 residues. V lost 0 bases and J lost 6; bases outside the gene matches: 5. Per germline, CDR1 SGHRS and CDR2 YFSETQ. CDR3 sequence reads: CASSLAGTRSNEQFF. CDR3 DNA, as far as it was read: TGCGCCAGCAGCTTGGCTGGGACTAGAAGCAATGAG.

Remarks on this clone: The read falls 3 residues short of the CDR3 end, and the missing part is taken from the germline J gene. The V call is TRBV19, the J call TRBJ1-2, with 9 bases identical to TRBD1. The germline CDR1 and CDR2 sequences are LNHDA and SQIVND (reference sequence). V dropped 6 bases and J dropped 4; count of bases not matched to a gene: 6. The CDR3 is made up of 14 amino acids. The DNA read from the CDR3 is TGTGCCAGTAGGGGACAGGGAAAGGCCTATGGC. This gives the protein CASRGQGKAYG. The complete CDR3 sequence is CASRGQGKAYGYTF.

Concerning this clone: The read stops 3 residues short of the end of the CDR3; the missing end is completed from the germline J gene. The chain uses TRBV7-2 and TRBJ1-2; tentatively, D is TRBD1 (6 bases). This CDR3 region has 13 residues. Trimming took off 1 base at V and 6 bases at J, with 9 bases between the two ends. Germline values: CDR1 SGHTA, CDR2 FQGNSA. The CDR3 loop reads CASSLVAGDGYTF. The covered CDR3 bases are TGTGCCAGCAGCTTAGTGGCAGGGGATGGC.

This chain's CDR3 is CAWAYRADTQYF. CDR3 DNA, as far as it was read: TGTGCCTGGGCTTATAGGGCAGATACG. The chain couples TRBV30 to TRBJ2-3, with D unclear. The read finishes 3 residues shy of the CDR3 end, and the germline J gene is used to complete it. Germline V gene lookup returns CDR1 GTSNPN and CDR2 SVGIG (reference sequence). This CDR3 region has 12 residues. V gave up 5 bases and J gave up 4 bases, with 10 bases separating them.

Note on this clone: The read stops 3 residues short of the end of the CDR3; the missing end is completed from the germline J gene. This rearrangement joins TRBV7-9 to TRBJ1-2, with D tentatively TRBD1 (5 bases). The CDR3 is made up of 13 amino acids. Germline CDR1 reads SEHNR; CDR2 reads FQNEAQ (reference sequence). The DNA read from the CDR3 is TGTGCCAGCAGCTTACAGGGCCTCCTTGAC. This gives the protein CASSLQGLLD. The CDR3 reads in full as CASSLQGLLDYTF.

For this clone: The sequenced fragment ends 3 residues before the CDR3 boundary, so the rest is inferred from the germline J gene. V gene TRBV29-1 combines with J gene TRBJ1-1, with 9 bases identical to TRBD1. This CDR3 is 15 amino acids long. Germline V gene data show CDR1 as SQVTM and CDR2 as ANQGSEA. Trimming took 7 bases from V and 4 from J; bases not matched to a gene: 13. The CDR3 bases that were read are TGCAGCGCCAGATCGGGACAGGGAATCTTCACTGAA. It translates to CSARSGQGIFTE. The whole CDR3 sequence reads CSARSGQGIFTEAFF.

Turning to this clone: The read ends 3 residues early relative to the CDR3; the germline J gene fills the gap. The chain joins TRBV5-1 to TRBJ2-7, with 15 bases that match TRBD2. The germline gives CDR1 SGHRS, CDR2 YFSETQ. Germline trimming cut 6 bases from V and 5 bases from J; bases unmatched to any gene: 9. This CDR3 region has 16 residues. Incomplete CDR3 DNA: TGCGCCAGCACCCCGGGACTAGCGGGGGGATTCCACGAG. It specifies CASTPGLAGGFHE. The entire CDR3 sequence reads CASTPGLAGGFHEQYF.

To note about this clone: The read ends 3 residues shy of where the CDR3 ends; the end is completed using the germline J gene. This chain uses TRBV10-3 with TRBJ2-5; the D is unclear. Germline V gene data show CDR1 as ENHRY and CDR2 as SYGVKD. The CDR3 has 14 amino acids. V shed 4 bases and J shed 2 bases, with 11 bases lying between them. The CDR3 region is CAISGSRAQETQYF. The sequenced CDR3 bases are TGTGCCATCAGTGGGAGTAGAGCGCAAGAGACC.

Comment on this clone: Read coverage stops 3 residues before the CDR3 terminus; the germline J gene supplies the remainder. The rearrangement links TRBV28 to TRBJ1-3; D gene uncertain. The CDR3 is 16 amino acids. Between the trimmed V and J ends, which lost 5 bases and 2 bases, there was a span of 16 bases. Germline V gene data show CDR1 as MDHEN and CDR2 as SYDVKM. CDR3 residues: CASSVLSPETGNTIYF. The CDR3 bases that were read are TGTGCCAGCAGTGTACTCTCCCCTGAGACTGGAAACACC.

Note on this clone: The read comes to an end 3 residues before the CDR3 does, leaving the germline J gene to fill in the end. The chain links TRBV20-1 to TRBJ2-2; D might be TRBD1 (6 bases). Germline V lookup: CDR1 DFQATT, CDR2 SNEGSKA (reference sequence). The CDR3 is 14 residues long. The CDR3 reads CSANQGIGYSPLFF. CDR3 DNA (partial): TGCAGTGCAAACCAGGGGATAGGTTATTCACCG.

As for this clone: Sequencing ends 3 residues short of the CDR3 end; the germline J gene provides the rest. J is TRBJ2-2 and V is TRBV6-2 or TRBV6-3; D gene ambiguous. Germline assignment: CDR1 MNHEY and CDR2 SVGEGT. CDR3 length equals 13 residues. Trimming removed 6 bases at V and 4 bases at J, with 9 bases between. CDR3 DNA, as far as it was read: TGTGCCAGCAGCCCCACTTTCACCGGGGAG. As protein: CASSPTFTGE. The full CDR3 sequence reads CASSPTFTGELFF.

A note on this clone: The CDR3 end lies 3 residues beyond the end of the read and is filled in from the germline J gene. The chain recombines TRBV6-2 or TRBV6-3 with TRBJ2-7; the match to TRBD1 covers 9 bases. This CDR3 has 14 residues. The germline CDR1 and CDR2 sequences are MNHEY and SVGEGT. J lost 5 bases, V lost 6 bases, and 8 bases had no gene match. CDR3 region: CASRRPTGGNEQYF. Incomplete CDR3 DNA: TGTGCCAGCAGACGGCCGACAGGGGGGAACGAG.

The CDR3 reads CASSLEGLVSYGYTF. CDR3 DNA (partial): TGTGCCAGCTCACTGGAGGGCCTCGTTAGCTATGGC. The chain recombines TRBV18 with TRBJ1-2, with D hard to call. From the germline J gene comes the end of the CDR3, since the read stops 3 residues before it. This CDR3 has 15 residues. Germline assignment: CDR1 KGHSH and CDR2 LQKENI. Trimming removed 4 bases at V and 4 bases at J, with 16 bases between.

About this clone itself: The observed sequence ends 3 residues before the CDR3 terminus, with the missing tail filled in from the germline J gene. The genes are TRBV19 and TRBJ1-5; D call uncertain. CDR3 size: 15 residues. Germline V gives CDR1 LNHDA, CDR2 SQIVND (reference sequence). V gave up 3 bases and J gave up 5 bases, with 14 bases separating them. This CDR3 reads CASSITRSGDQPQHF. The covered CDR3 bases are TGTGCCAGTAGTATCACCAGGTCCGGAGATCAGCCC.

In the case of this clone: The read finishes 3 residues shy of the CDR3 end, and the germline J gene is used to complete it. The chain joins TRBV5-1 to TRBJ1-4; D perhaps matches TRBD1 (6 bases). Germline CDR1 SGHRS, CDR2 YFSETQ. This CDR3 region has 14 residues. V dropped 3 bases and J dropped 8 bases, with 14 bases sitting between them. CDR3 in amino acids: CASSSDPQGEKLFF. The part of the CDR3 DNA that was read is TGCGCCAGCAGCTCGGACCCCCAGGGGGAAAAA.

A remark on this clone: The sequence runs out 3 residues before the end of the CDR3; the remainder is reconstructed from the germline J gene. V is TRBV20-1 and J is TRBJ1-5; D possibly corresponds to TRBD1 (5 bases). This CDR3 is 13 amino acids long. Trimming left V 3 bases short and J 4 bases short, with 10 bases between. Germline lookup yields CDR1 DFQATT and CDR2 SNEGSKA (reference sequence). The part of the CDR3 DNA that was read is TGCAGTGCTAGTGCCGGGGGAAATCAGCCC. Translated: CSASAGGNQP. The full CDR3 reads CSASAGGNQPQHF.